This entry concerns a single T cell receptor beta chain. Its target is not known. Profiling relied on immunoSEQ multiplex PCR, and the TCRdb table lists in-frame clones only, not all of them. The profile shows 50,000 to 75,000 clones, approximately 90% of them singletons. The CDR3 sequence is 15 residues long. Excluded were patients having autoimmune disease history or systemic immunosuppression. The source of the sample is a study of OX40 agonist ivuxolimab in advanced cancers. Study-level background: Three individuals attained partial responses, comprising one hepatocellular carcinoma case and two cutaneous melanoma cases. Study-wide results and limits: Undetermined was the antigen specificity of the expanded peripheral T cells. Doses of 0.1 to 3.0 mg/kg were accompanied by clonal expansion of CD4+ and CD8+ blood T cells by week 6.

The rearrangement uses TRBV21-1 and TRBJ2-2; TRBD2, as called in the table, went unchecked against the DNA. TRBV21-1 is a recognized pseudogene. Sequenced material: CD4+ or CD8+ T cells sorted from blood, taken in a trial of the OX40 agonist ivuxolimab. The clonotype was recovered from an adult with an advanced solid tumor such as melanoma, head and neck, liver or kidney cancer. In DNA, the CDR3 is TGTGCCAGCAGCAAAGAGCGGGGCCCAGCCGGGGAGCTGTTTTTT. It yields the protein CASSKERGPAGELFF.